The sequence of this T cell receptor (beta chain) was determined in a study of Ad26.COV2.S vaccination and SARS-CoV-2 variants. Study results and limitations: Similar non-spike TCR breadth was seen in vaccine and placebo recipients.

Germline CDR1 GTSNPN, CDR2 SVGIG (reference sequence). The CDR3 runs 15 residues. V was cut by 0 bases and J by 4 bases, with 14 bases left in between. A note on this clone: What it recognizes is unknown.

Indicated treatment: around 19 received Ad26.COV2.S at low or high dose, single or two shots; 5 received placebo; per-sample allocation not given. On day 63 after the first injection, vaccine and placebo recipients gave samples. The shot given was an Ad26 vector that makes Wuhan-strain SARS-CoV-2 spike. Clones were read by immunoSEQ multiplex PCR, and TCRdb kept only the in-frame ones, dropping some. The profile shows about 680,000 clones, more than 80% of them singletons. The source is a person aged 18 to 59 who received the Ad26.COV2.S COVID-19 vaccine or a placebo. The J gene is TRBJ2-3, the V gene TRBV30; no reliable D call. The sample here was peripheral blood, taken in a trial of Ad26.COV2.S vaccine versus placebo. CDR3 region: CAWSVRRNGPDTQYF. The CDR3 DNA reads as TGTGCCTGGAGTGTACGAAGGAATGGGCCAGATACGCAGTATTTT.